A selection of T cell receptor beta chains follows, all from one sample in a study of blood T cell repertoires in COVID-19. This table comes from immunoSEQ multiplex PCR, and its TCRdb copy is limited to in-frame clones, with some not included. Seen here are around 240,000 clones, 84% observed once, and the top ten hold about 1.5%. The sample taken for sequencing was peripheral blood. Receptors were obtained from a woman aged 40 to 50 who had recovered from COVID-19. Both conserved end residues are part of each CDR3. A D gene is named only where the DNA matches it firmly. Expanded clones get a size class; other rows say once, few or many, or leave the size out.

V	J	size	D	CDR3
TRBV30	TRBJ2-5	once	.	CAWSVPRGTETQYF
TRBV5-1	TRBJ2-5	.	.	CASSLALGAGETQYF
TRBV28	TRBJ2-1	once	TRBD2	CASSLSGGGAYNEQFF
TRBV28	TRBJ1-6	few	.	CASSVGGTDSPLHF
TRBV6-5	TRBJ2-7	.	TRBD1	CASSYSTWTGDYEQYF
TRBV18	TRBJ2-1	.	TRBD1	CASSPRQGADNEQFF
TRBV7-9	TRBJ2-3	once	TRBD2	CASSLGATSGGATDTQYF
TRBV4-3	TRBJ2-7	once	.	CASSQRLGGEQYF
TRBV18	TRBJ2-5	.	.	CASSLSQETQYF
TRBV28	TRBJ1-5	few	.	CASSLEGGNQPQHF
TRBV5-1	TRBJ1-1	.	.	CASSYLGREETEAFF
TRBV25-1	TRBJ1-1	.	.	CASSEYIVAPQNTEAFF
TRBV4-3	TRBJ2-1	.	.	CASSQELRNEQFF